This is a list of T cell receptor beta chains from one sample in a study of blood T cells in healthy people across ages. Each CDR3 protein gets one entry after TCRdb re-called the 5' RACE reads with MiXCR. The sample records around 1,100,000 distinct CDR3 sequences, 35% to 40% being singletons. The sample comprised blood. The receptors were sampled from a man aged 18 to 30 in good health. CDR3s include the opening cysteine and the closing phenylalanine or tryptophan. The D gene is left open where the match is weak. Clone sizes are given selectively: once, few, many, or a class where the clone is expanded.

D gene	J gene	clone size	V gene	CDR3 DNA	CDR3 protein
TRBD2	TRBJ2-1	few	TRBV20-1	TGCAGTGCTAGGGGGACTAGCGGGGCCCCGGCCTCCTACAATGAGCAGTTCTTC	CSARGTSGAPASYNEQFF
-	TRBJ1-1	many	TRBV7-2	TGTGCCAGCAGCACGTCCAGGGTCCTGAACACTGAAGCTTTCTTT	CASSTSRVLNTEAFF
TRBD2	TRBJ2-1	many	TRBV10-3	TGTGCCATCAGTGGGACTAGCTATAGCAATGAGCAGTTCTTC	CAISGTSYSNEQFF
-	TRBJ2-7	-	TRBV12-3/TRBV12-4	TGTGCCAGCAGCCGCCCGTCAAATCCCGACGAGCAGTACTTC	CASSRPSNPDEQYF
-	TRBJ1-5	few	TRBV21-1	TGTGCCAGCAGCAAAGTGGGGGGGAAACAGCCCCAGCATTTT	CASSKVGGKQPQHF
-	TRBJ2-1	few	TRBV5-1	TGCGCCAGCAGCGTGACGACGATGGGGAAAAACAATGAGCAGTTCTTC	CASSVTTMGKNNEQFF
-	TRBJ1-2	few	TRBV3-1	TGTGCCAGCAGCCAAGGGATGGATTACTATGGCTACACCTTC	CASSQGMDYYGYTF
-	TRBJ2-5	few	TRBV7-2	TGTGCCAGCAGCTTAGAAGTAGGGACCCAGTACTTC	CASSLEVGTQYF
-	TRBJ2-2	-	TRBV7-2	TGTGCCAGCAGCTTAGACACGGCTACCGGGGAGCTGTTTTTT	CASSLDTATGELFF
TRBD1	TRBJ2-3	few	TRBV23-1	TGCGCCAGCCGTGACAGGGTCTTGGTAGATACGCAGTATTTT	CASRDRVLVDTQYF
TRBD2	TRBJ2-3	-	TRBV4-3	TGCGCCAGCAGCCAAGGCGGGGGGCCGCGCACAGATACGCAGTATTTT	CASSQGGGPRTDTQYF
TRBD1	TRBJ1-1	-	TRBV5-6	TGTGCCAGCAGCTGGAGGGTCAGGGGGACGACCAACACTGAAGCTTTCTTT	CASSWRVRGTTNTEAFF
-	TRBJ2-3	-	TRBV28	TGTGCCAGCAGTTTTTTGCGTGATGACCCCACAGATACGCAGTATTTT	CASSFLRDDPTDTQYF
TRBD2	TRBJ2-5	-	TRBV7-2	TGTGCCAGCAGCTTAGTACTAGCGGGGTTCCAAGTGACCCAGTACTTC	CASSLVLAGFQVTQYF
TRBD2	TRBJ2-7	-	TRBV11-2	TGTGCCAGCAGTTCACTAGCGGGGGATTACAATGAGCAGTACTTC	CASSSLAGDYNEQYF
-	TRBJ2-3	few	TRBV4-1	TGCGCCAGCAGCCAAGGCTTACGCTCCCCAGATACGCAGTATTTT	CASSQGLRSPDTQYF
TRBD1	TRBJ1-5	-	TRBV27	TGTGCCAGCAGGGGGATCGGACAGGGGGCCTTTCAGCCCCAGCATTTT	CASRGIGQGAFQPQHF
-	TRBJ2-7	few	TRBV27	TGTGCCAGCAGTTTAGGGCGGGGCGGGAACGAGCAGTACTTC	CASSLGRGGNEQYF
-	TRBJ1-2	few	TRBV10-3	TGTGCCATCAGTGAGTCGCAAAGAGGGGGCTACACCTTC	CAISESQRGGYTF
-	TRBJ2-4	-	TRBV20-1	TGCAGTGCTAGAGATTCGAGGGGAGCCAAAAACATTCAGTACTTC	CSARDSRGAKNIQYF
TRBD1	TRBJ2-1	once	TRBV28	TGTGCCAGCAGGTTCCTGGACAGGGGGGGCAATGAGCAGTTCTTC	CASRFLDRGGNEQFF
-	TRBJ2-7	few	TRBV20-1	TGCAGTGCTAGTTTCACGGGACCGAGCTCCTACAATGAGCAGTACTTC	CSASFTGPSSYNEQYF
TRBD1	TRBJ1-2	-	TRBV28	TGTGCCAGCAGTTTAGGACAGGTCGGGTATGGCTACACCTTC	CASSLGQVGYGYTF
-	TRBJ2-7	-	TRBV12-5	TGTGCTAGTGGTTTGGACATAACCCGTGCGGGACAAAGCTCCTACGAGCAGTACTTC	CASGLDITRAGQSSYEQYF
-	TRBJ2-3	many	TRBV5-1	TGCGCCAGCAGGATGGGGGGCCCCACAGATACGCAGTATTTT	CASRMGGPTDTQYF
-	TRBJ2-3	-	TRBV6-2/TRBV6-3	TGTGCCAGCAGTTACTCACGGGCCAAATCCACAGATACGCAGTATTTT	CASSYSRAKSTDTQYF
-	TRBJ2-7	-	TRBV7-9	TGTGCCAGCAGTGGGGATAGCCCCTACAATGAGCAGTACTTC	CASSGDSPYNEQYF
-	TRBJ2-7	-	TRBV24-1	TGTGCCACCAGTGTCGCGGGTTCTAGTGAGCAGTACTTC	CATSVAGSSEQYF
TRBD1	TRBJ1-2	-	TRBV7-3	TGTGCCAGCAGCCCCACCGGCAGGGGGGAGGGCTACACCTTC	CASSPTGRGEGYTF
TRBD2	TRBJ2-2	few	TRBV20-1	TGCAGTGCTAAACTAGCGGGGGGTAACACCGGGGAGCTGTTTTTT	CSAKLAGGNTGELFF
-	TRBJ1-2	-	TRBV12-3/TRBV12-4	TGTGCCAGCAGTCCCCTTACTGGGACGCCCAGCTATGGCTACACCTTC	CASSPLTGTPSYGYTF
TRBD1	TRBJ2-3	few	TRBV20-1	TGCAGTGCTAGCCCGGGACAGGGGGATCTAGATACGCAGTATTTT	CSASPGQGDLDTQYF
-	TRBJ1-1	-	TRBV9	TGTGTCAGCAGCCCGACCCGGGGGCCCGGGACTGAAGCTTTCTTT	CVSSPTRGPGTEAFF
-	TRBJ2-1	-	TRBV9	TGTGCCAGCAGCGTGATAGCGAGAAGCTCCTACAATGAGCAGTTCTTC	CASSVIARSSYNEQFF
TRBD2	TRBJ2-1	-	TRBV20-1	TGCAGTGCTAGAGATAGCGGGTCCGTAGGTACCTACAATGAGCAGTTCTTC	CSARDSGSVGTYNEQFF
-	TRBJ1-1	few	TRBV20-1	TGCAGTGCTAGGGTATACGCTTTCTTT	CSARVYAFF
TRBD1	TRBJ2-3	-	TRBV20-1	TGCAGTGCTATACTTGACCGGGACAGGGGGCGCACAGATACGCAGTATTTT	CSAILDRDRGRTDTQYF
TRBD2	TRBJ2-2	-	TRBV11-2	TGTGCCAGCAGATCGGGGGGATACACCGGGGAGCTGTTTTTT	CASRSGGYTGELFF
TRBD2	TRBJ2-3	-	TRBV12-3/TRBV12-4	TGTGCCAGCAGTTTTCTCCTAGCGGGGGCCACCCGGGGAGATACGCAGTATTTT	CASSFLLAGATRGDTQYF
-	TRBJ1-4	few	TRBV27	TGTGCCAGCAGTTTAGAAAGGTCCCTTGGGAAACTGTTTTTT	CASSLERSLGKLFF
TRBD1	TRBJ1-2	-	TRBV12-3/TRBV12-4	TGTGCCAGCACTCGAGGGGACAGCGCTTTTAACTATGGCTACACCTTC	CASTRGDSAFNYGYTF
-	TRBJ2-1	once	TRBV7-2	TGTGCCAGCAGCTTGCAGGGCGCCTACAATGAGCAGTTCTTC	CASSLQGAYNEQFF
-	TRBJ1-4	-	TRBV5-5	TGTGCCAGCAGCGTCGAACGGGGTTGGGCTAATGAAAAACTGTTTTTT	CASSVERGWANEKLFF
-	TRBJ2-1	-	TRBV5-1	TGCGCCAGCTCCTCTCTCGCCCGGAAAGTCTCCTACAATGAGCAGTTCTTC	CASSSLARKVSYNEQFF
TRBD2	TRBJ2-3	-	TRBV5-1	TGCGCCAGCAGCTTGGCCTCGGGACTAGCGGGGGGGCCCACAGATACGCAGTATTTT	CASSLASGLAGGPTDTQYF
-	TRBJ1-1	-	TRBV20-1	TGCAGTGCTAGAGATCTAGAGATTGAAGCTTTCTTT	CSARDLEIEAFF
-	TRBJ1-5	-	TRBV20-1	TGCAGTGCCACAGTCCCCCTGCAGGTTGGAAGCCAGCCCCAGCATTTT	CSATVPLQVGSQPQHF
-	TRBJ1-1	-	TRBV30	TGTGCCTGGAACCGATTATCGCGTACTGAAGCTTTCTTT	CAWNRLSRTEAFF
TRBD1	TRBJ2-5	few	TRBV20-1	TGCAGTGGCAGACAGGGGGCATCCCAGGAGACCCAGTACTTC	CSGRQGASQETQYF
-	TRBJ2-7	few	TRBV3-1	TGTGCCAGCAGCCAAGATGCTTCGGGATACGAGCAGTACTTC	CASSQDASGYEQYF
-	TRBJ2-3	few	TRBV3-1	TGTGCCAGCAGCCAAGTAGGAAATACGCAGTATTTT	CASSQVGNTQYF
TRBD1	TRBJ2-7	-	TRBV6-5	TGTGCCAGCAGTTATTCCTCGGGGACAGGGGCTAGCTCCTACAATGAGCAGTACTTC	CASSYSSGTGASSYNEQYF
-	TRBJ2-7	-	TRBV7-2	TGTGCCAGCAGCTTTTCGTCAGAAGCGGGCGAGCAGTACTTC	CASSFSSEAGEQYF
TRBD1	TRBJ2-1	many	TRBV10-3	TGTGCCATCAGTAAAACCGGGACAGGCATCAATGAGCAGTTCTTC	CAISKTGTGINEQFF
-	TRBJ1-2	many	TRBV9	TGTGCCAGCAGCGTAGAGGCAACTACCTATGGCTACACCTTC	CASSVEATTYGYTF